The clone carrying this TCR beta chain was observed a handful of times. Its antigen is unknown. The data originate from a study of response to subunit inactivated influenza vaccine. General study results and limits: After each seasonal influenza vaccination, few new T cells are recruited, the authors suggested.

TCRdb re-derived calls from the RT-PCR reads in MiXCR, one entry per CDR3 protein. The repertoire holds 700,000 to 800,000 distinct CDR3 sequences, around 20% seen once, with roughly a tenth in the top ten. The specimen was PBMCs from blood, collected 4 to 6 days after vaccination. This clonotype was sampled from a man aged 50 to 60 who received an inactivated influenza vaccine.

CDR3 sequence: CATSRVGSGYEQYF. Here the CDR3 DNA reads TGTGCCACCAGCAGAGTTGGGTCTGGCTACGAGCAGTACTTC. The chain joins TRBV15 to TRBJ2-7; D gene unclear. The CDR3 is made up of 14 amino acids. Between the trimmed V and J ends, which lost 1 base and 3 bases, there was a span of 10 bases. The germline V gene encodes CDR1 LNHNV and CDR2 YYDKDF (reference sequence).